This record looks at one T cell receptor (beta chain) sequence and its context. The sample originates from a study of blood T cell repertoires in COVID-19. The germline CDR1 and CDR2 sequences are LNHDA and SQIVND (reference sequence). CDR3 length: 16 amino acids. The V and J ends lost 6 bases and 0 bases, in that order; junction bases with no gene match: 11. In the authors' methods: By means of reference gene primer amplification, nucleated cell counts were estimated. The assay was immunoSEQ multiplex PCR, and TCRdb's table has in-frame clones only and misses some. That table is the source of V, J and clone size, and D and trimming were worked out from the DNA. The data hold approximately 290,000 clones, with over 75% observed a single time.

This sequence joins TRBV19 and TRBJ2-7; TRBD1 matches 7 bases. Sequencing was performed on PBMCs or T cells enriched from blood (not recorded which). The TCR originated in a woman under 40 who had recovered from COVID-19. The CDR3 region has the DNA TGTGCCAGTAGCGGCTTCGCCGGGACAGACTCCTACGAGCAGTACTTC. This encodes CASSGFAGTDSYEQYF.